The rows below give T cell receptor beta chains drawn from one sample of a study of blood T cell repertoires in COVID-19. Profiled with immunoSEQ multiplex PCR; TCRdb holds only in-frame clones, not every one. Seen here are 200,000 to 300,000 clones, 70% to 90% observed once, and the top ten hold over 3.5%. Source material: peripheral blood. Every receptor here comes from a woman aged 40 to 49 with acute or convalescent COVID-19. Both conserved end residues are part of each CDR3. D genes are given only for firm matches. Not all rows give a size; the values are once, few, many and, for expanded clones, a class.

clone_size d_call cdr3_length j_call v_call cdr3_nt cdr3_aa
NA TRBD1 15 TRBJ1-6 TRBV5-1 TGCGCCAGCAGCAGGGACAGCTCCTATAATTCACCCCTCCACTTT CASSRDSSYNSPLHF
once NA 15 TRBJ1-5 TRBV18 TGTGCCAGCTCACGGGGCAGCCATAGCAATCAGCCCCAGCATTTT CASSRGSHSNQPQHF
once NA 16 TRBJ1-6 TRBV2 TGTGCCAGCAGTGAACGACAGGAGACCTTAAATTCACCCCTCCACTTT CASSERQETLNSPLHF
once NA 17 TRBJ2-3 TRBV9 TGTGCCAGCAGCCTCACCGGGACTCATTATAGCACAGATACGCAGTATTTT CASSLTGTHYSTDTQYF
NA NA 19 TRBJ1-5 TRBV4-1 TGCGCCAGCAGCCATATAGGGGGAAGGGACGGCCTTCTCGATCGGCCCCAGCATTTT CASSHIGGRDGLLDRPQHF
NA TRBD1 14 TRBJ2-1 TRBV7-3 TGTGCCAGCAGCCCAACCACAGGGGGCGGTGAGCAGTTCTTC CASSPTTGGGEQFF
NA TRBD2 18 TRBJ2-3 TRBV5-1 TGCGCCAGCAGCTTGGGGGGCTGGGTGCCTAGCGGGGGAAATACGCAGTATTTT CASSLGGWVPSGGNTQYF
NA NA 12 TRBJ1-2 TRBV2 TGTGCCAGCAGTGAGGCCGACTATGGCTACACCTTC CASSEADYGYTF
NA TRBD1 14 TRBJ2-2 TRBV7-9 TGTGCCAGCAGTAACTACAGGGGCGCCGGGGAGCTGTTTTTT CASSNYRGAGELFF
NA TRBD1 15 TRBJ2-2 TRBV9 TGTGCCAGCAGCGTAGAGGCAGGGGGCACCGGGGAGCTGTTTTTT CASSVEAGGTGELFF
NA NA 15 TRBJ1-2 TRBV18 TGTGCCAGCTCGCCCGCAACAGAAGCTAACTATGGCTACACCTTC CASSPATEANYGYTF
NA NA 11 TRBJ1-1 TRBV18 TGTGCCAGCTCTTCCGGGACAGAAGCTTTCTTT CASSSGTEAFF
once NA 16 TRBJ2-1 TRBV10-3 TGTGCCATCAGTGAGTCGGAGGGAAGCTCCTACAATGAGCAGTTCTTC CAISESEGSSYNEQFF
NA NA 14 TRBJ2-2 TRBV5-4 TGTGCCAGCAGCGCGGGGCCCAACACCGGGGAGCTGTTTTTT CASSAGPNTGELFF
NA TRBD2 15 TRBJ2-3 TRBV9 TGTGCCAGCAGCGTAGGTGGCGGGGGGGCAGATACGCAGTATTTT CASSVGGGGADTQYF
NA NA 15 TRBJ1-6 TRBV27 TGTGCCAGCCGGGGGGCGAGCTCCTATAATTCACCCCTCCACTTT CASRGASSYNSPLHF
NA NA 15 TRBJ1-1 TRBV30 TGTGCCTGGAGTGCCGGCGGGGGGACGAACACTGAAGCTTTCTTT CAWSAGGGTNTEAFF
NA NA 12 TRBJ1-2 TRBV3-1/TRBV3-2 TGTGCCAGCAGCCAAGCGGACAGTGGCTACACCTTC CASSQADSGYTF
NA NA 16 TRBJ1-5 TRBV2 TGTGCCAGCAGGGCACAGGGTACCTATAGCAATCAGCCCCAGCATTTT CASRAQGTYSNQPQHF
NA NA 15 TRBJ1-2 TRBV19 TGTGCCAGTAGTATCGCAGGGGCAGCCCCCTATGGCTACACCTTC CASSIAGAAPYGYTF